This passage covers 30 T cell receptor beta chains from one sample sequenced in a study of shared clonotypes between healthy human individuals. CD8 cells regarded as naive lacked CD45RO, were positively chosen for CCR7, and omitted terminally differentiated effector memory CD45RA+ cells. Clones were sequenced by immunoSEQ multiplex PCR, and TCRdb holds only the in-frame ones, with some missing. The table lists just over 2,000,000 clones, 85% to 95% of them singletons, with around 1.1% in the top ten. The sample was naive CD8+ T cells sorted from blood. The receptors originated from a man between 18 and 35 years old in good health.

The chain couples TRBV28 to TRBJ2-7; D gene uncertain. Trimming pared 6 bases from V and 4 bases from J, leaving 13 bases between. CDR1 is MDHEN, CDR2 SYDVKM, per germline. The CDR3 is made up of 13 amino acids. The CDR3: CASSHGGVYEQYF. The CDR3 nucleotides read TGTGCCAGCAGCCACGGTGGGGTATACGAGCAGTACTTC.

The chain couples TRBV6-1 to TRBJ1-2, with a tentative D call TRBD1 (5 bases). CDR3 length: 15 residues. Trimming shortened V by 3 bases and J by 4 bases, and 15 bases separated the two germline ends. The germline V gene encodes CDR1 MNHNS and CDR2 SASEGT. CDR3 sequence reads: CASSDDRQRRYGYTF. The CDR3 bases are TGTGCCAGCAGTGATGACCGACAGCGGCGCTATGGCTACACCTTC.

The chain links TRBV15 to TRBJ2-1; 8 bases align to TRBD2. With 0 bases clipped from V and 4 bases from J, the junction kept 14 bases outside the gene matches. Germline V gene lookup returns CDR1 LNHNV and CDR2 YYDKDF (reference sequence). The CDR3 spans 19 residues. The CDR3 nucleotides are TGTGCCACCAGCAGAGATTGGGAAAGCGGGGGTGCGGCATACAATGAGCAGTTCTTC. This translates into CATSRDWESGGAAYNEQFF.

This clone was detected only a few times. The chain combines TRBV27 with TRBJ1-6, with no clear D. This CDR3 has 13 residues. Per the germline V gene, CDR1 is MNHEY and CDR2 is SMNVEV (reference sequence). Trimming cost V 2 bases and J 6 bases, with 5 bases left between them. DNA for the CDR3: TGTGCCAGCAGTTTAGAGGTTAATTCACCCCTCCACTTT. Translation: CASSLEVNSPLHF.

This clone was observed once. This chain connects TRBV27 to TRBJ2-7; 9 bases are a match to TRBD1. After removal of 5 bases from V and 2 bases from J, the junction contained 10 bases not matched to a gene. The CDR3 has 16 residues. Germline CDR1 MNHEY, CDR2 SMNVEV (reference sequence). CDR3 amino acids: CASSPAGTGFPYEQYF. In DNA, the CDR3 is TGTGCCAGCAGTCCAGCCGGGACAGGGTTCCCCTACGAGCAGTACTTC.

Comment on this clone: Other nucleotide sequences in the sample specify the same CDR3. The CDR3 nucleotides are TGTGCCAGCAGCCCTGGGTCGGGGCAGCCCCAGCATTTT. This translates into CASSPGSGQPQHF. The J gene is TRBJ1-5, the V gene TRBV9; the D is unclear. CDR1 is SGDLS and CDR2 is YYNGEE in the germline V gene. The V end was cut by 4 bases, the J end by 7 bases, with 12 bases between. This CDR3 is built from 13 residues.

This clone showed up just once. V and J are TRBV6-5 and TRBJ2-2; a possible D gene is TRBD1 (5 bases). CDR3 length: 14 residues. Deletions cut 6 bases from V and 3 bases from J, with 11 bases between. CDR1 and CDR2 (germline): MNHEY, SVGAGI. CDR3 nucleotides: TGTGCCAGCAGAGAAGACAGAGACACCGGGGAGCTGTTTTTT. Translated, it gives CASREDRDTGELFF.

The chain combines TRBV6-5 with TRBJ2-1; possible D gene TRBD2, 6 bases. V gave up 4 bases and J gave up 12 bases, with 10 bases separating them. Looked up from germline, CDR1 is MNHEY and CDR2 is SVGAGI. This CDR3 has 11 amino acids. CDR3 loop: CASSSSGGQFF. The CDR3 DNA is TGTGCCAGCAGTTCGTCCGGGGGGCAGTTCTTC.

The gene calls are TRBV27 and TRBJ2-7; TRBD1 might be the D (6 bases). The CDR3 runs to 13 residues. V shed 7 bases and J shed 1 base, with 11 bases lying between them. Looked up from germline, CDR1 is MNHEY and CDR2 is SMNVEV (reference sequence). The CDR3 nucleotides read TGTGCCAGCAAGGGACACAGATCCTACGAGCAGTACTTC. Translating it yields CASKGHRSYEQYF.

This chain joins TRBV27 and TRBJ2-7; D is possibly TRBD1 (5 bases). CDR1 is MNHEY, CDR2 SMNVEV, per germline (reference sequence). The V and J ends lost 7 bases and 2 bases respectively, with 21 bases between them. The CDR3 extends over 16 amino acids. The CDR3 here is CASTPSLGHQPYEQYF. Here the CDR3 DNA reads TGTGCCAGCACCCCTAGTCTCGGACACCAACCCTACGAGCAGTACTTC.

Comments on this clone: The same CDR3 also results from other DNA sequences found in this sample. V and J are TRBV19 and TRBJ1-5; D is unresolved. The germline gives CDR1 LNHDA, CDR2 SQIVND (reference sequence). The CDR3 totals 13 residues. Deletions cut 0 bases from V and 7 bases from J, with 7 bases between. CDR3 in amino acids: CASSIDLEQPQHF. DNA of the CDR3: TGTGCCAGTAGTATAGATCTTGAGCAGCCCCAGCATTTT.

The sample holds one count of this clone. V and J are TRBV4-3 and TRBJ1-2; 12 nucleotides agree with TRBD1. CDR3 length: 18 amino acids. V shed 2 bases and J 2 bases; nucleotides not matched to a gene: 9. Looked up from germline, CDR1 is LGHNA and CDR2 is YSLEER. Written as DNA, the CDR3 is TGCGCCAGCAGCCAAACTAGGGACAGGGGGCGCGGAAACTATGGCTACACCTTC. Translating gives CASSQTRDRGRGNYGYTF.

This rearrangement joins TRBV30 to TRBJ2-7, with TRBD1 as a possible D gene (6 bases). CDR3 length: 16 residues. V was trimmed by 2 bases and J by 6 bases, leaving 23 bases between them. Germline CDR1 GTSNPN, CDR2 SVGIG (reference sequence). CDR3 bases: TGTGCCTGGAGTAGTACTGGTCATAGCCAAGGGGGCGAGCAGTACTTC. Its translation is CAWSSTGHSQGGEQYF.

This chain connects TRBV7-9 to TRBJ1-2, with 7 bases aligning to TRBD1. The CDR3 totals 16 residues. V shed 4 bases and J 4 bases; nucleotides not matched to a gene: 12. The germline V gene encodes CDR1 SEHNR and CDR2 FQNEAQ (reference sequence). The CDR3 loop reads CASSSYRGDSFYGYTF. The CDR3 bases are TGTGCCAGCAGCTCATACCGGGGGGACAGCTTCTATGGCTACACCTTC.

The chain combines TRBV7-6 with TRBJ1-4, with D unclear. Germline V gene data show CDR1 as SGHVS and CDR2 as FNYEAQ. V lost 5 bases, J lost 7 bases, and 17 bases lay in between. The CDR3 has 15 amino acids. In DNA, the CDR3 is TGTGCCAGCAGCGCCAGTTGGGGTTGGGGTGAAAAACTGTTTTTT. Translation gives CASSASWGWGEKLFF.

V gene TRBV5-4 combines with J gene TRBJ2-7; 9 bases are a match to TRBD2. Per the germline V gene, CDR1 is SGHNT and CDR2 is YYREEE (reference sequence). This CDR3 comprises 16 residues. V shed 0 bases and J 6 bases; nucleotides not matched to a gene: 10. CDR3: CASSLDWAGGPFEQYF. The CDR3 nucleotides read TGTGCCAGCAGCTTGGATTGGGCGGGAGGGCCCTTCGAGCAGTACTTC.

The genes are TRBV9 and TRBJ2-5; 7 bases are a match to TRBD1. The J segment lost 4 bases and the V segment lost 3 bases, leaving 6 bases of the junction unmatched. The CDR3 runs to 14 residues. The germline V gene encodes CDR1 SGDLS and CDR2 YYNGEE. The CDR3 sequence is CASSGQGVRETQYF. DNA for the CDR3: TGTGCCAGCAGCGGACAGGGTGTCCGAGAGACCCAGTACTTC.

This chain connects TRBV5-6 to TRBJ1-5; 10 bases line up with TRBD1. This CDR3 contains 19 residues. The germline V gene has CDR1 SGHDT and CDR2 YYEEEE. V dropped 0 bases and J dropped 3; count of bases not matched to a gene: 12. CDR3 loop: CASSLGAGTGVFANQPQHF. DNA of the CDR3: TGTGCCAGCAGCTTGGGGGCTGGGACAGGGGTTTTCGCCAATCAGCCCCAGCATTTT.

The chain uses TRBV7-2 and TRBJ2-7, with a weak D call TRBD1 (5 bases). CDR1 and CDR2 from the germline V gene are SGHTA and FQGNSA. The V end lost 10 bases, the J end lost 6 bases, and 19 bases lay between the germline ends. CDR3 length: 13 residues. In DNA form, the CDR3 reads TGTGCCATCCGGCCTCCCGACAGCTCCGAGCAGTACTTC. It translates to CAIRPPDSSEQYF.

The V and J genes are TRBV4-3 and TRBJ2-7, with TRBD2 matching over 8 bases. V lost 4 bases to trimming and J lost 3 bases; unmatched junction nucleotides: 5. Germline assignment: CDR1 LGHNA and CDR2 YSLEER. The CDR3 covers 14 residues. CDR3 nucleotide sequence: TGCGCCAGCAGCCCGGGACTAGTGGGCTACGAGCAGTACTTC. Protein product: CASSPGLVGYEQYF.

In DNA, the CDR3 is TGTGCCAGCAGTCCCTCGACAGGGGAGGAGGGGTACGAGCAGTACTTC. This encodes CASSPSTGEEGYEQYF. The gene calls are TRBV27 and TRBJ2-7, with 8 bases matching TRBD1. The CDR3 is 16 amino acids. V gave up 5 bases and J gave up 4 bases; unmatched junction bases: 13. Germline assignment: CDR1 MNHEY and CDR2 SMNVEV (reference sequence).

The CDR3 loop reads CASSPYTGGDSPLHF. In nucleotides, the CDR3 is TGTGCCAGCAGCCCTTACACAGGGGGAGATTCACCCCTCCACTTT. The V call is TRBV7-9, the J call TRBJ1-6; 8 bases map to TRBD1. The CDR3 sequence is 15 residues long. The germline V gene encodes CDR1 SEHNR and CDR2 FQNEAQ (reference sequence). V was pared by 5 bases and J by 8 bases, with 8 bases of the junction left unmatched.

The CDR3 reads CASSQVGSNEKLFF. The CDR3, as DNA: TGTGCCAGCAGCCAAGTAGGGTCTAATGAAAAACTGTTTTTT. The chain links TRBV13 to TRBJ1-4; no clear D. Germline lookup yields CDR1 PRHDT and CDR2 FYEKMQ (reference sequence). This CDR3 spans 14 amino acids. The germline V and J ends were trimmed by 5 bases and 3 bases, with 10 bases remaining between them.

With regard to this clone: Other nucleotide sequences in the sample specify the same CDR3. The chain employs TRBV4-1 and TRBJ1-2; 8 positions match TRBD1. The J segment lost 4 bases and the V segment lost 1 base, leaving 2 bases of the junction unmatched. This CDR3 region has 14 residues. CDR1 and CDR2 from the germline V gene are MGHRA and YSYEKL. DNA of the CDR3: TGCGCCAGCAGCCAAGGACAGGGGACCTATGGCTACACCTTC. This gives the protein CASSQGQGTYGYTF.

The chain links TRBV29-1 to TRBJ2-3; 9 nucleotides align to TRBD2. The CDR3 totals 14 residues. The germline CDR1 and CDR2 sequences are SQVTM and ANQGSEA. The J segment lost 1 base and the V segment lost 5 bases, leaving 4 bases of the junction unmatched. For the CDR3, the DNA is TGCAGCGTTTGGGCTAGCGGGGGCACAGATACGCAGTATTTT. The encoded protein is CSVWASGGTDTQYF.

The rearrangement uses TRBV27 and TRBJ2-7, with D tentatively TRBD1 (6 bases). Germline V gene data show CDR1 as MNHEY and CDR2 as SMNVEV (reference sequence). Trimming pared 5 bases from V and 2 bases from J, leaving 16 bases between. The CDR3 loop spans 15 amino acids. The CDR3 DNA follows: TGTGCCAGCAGTCCGCCGGGACAACCGACCTACGAGCAGTACTTC. Protein product: CASSPPGQPTYEQYF.

The rearrangement uses TRBV28 and TRBJ2-1; 9 bases map to TRBD2. CDR3 length equals 17 residues. The V and J ends lost 2 bases and 4 bases, in that order; junction bases with no gene match: 9. Germline assignment: CDR1 MDHEN and CDR2 SYDVKM. Written as DNA, the CDR3 is TGTGCCAGCAGTTTAATGGGTAGCGGGGGTATTTACAATGAGCAGTTCTTC. Amino acids: CASSLMGSGGIYNEQFF. The whole variable domain, remainder taken from reference TRBV28 and TRBJ2-1, is DVKVTQSSRYLVKRTGEKVFLECVQDMDHENMFWYRQDPGLGLRLIYFSYDVKMKEKGDIPEGYSVSREKKERFSLILESASTNQTSMYLCASSLMGSGGIYNEQFFGPGTRLTVL.

The V call is TRBV4-1, the J call TRBJ1-1; a weak D match, TRBD1 (6 bases). Looked up from germline, CDR1 is MGHRA and CDR2 is YSYEKL. Deletions cut 7 bases from V and 1 base from J, with 16 bases between. This CDR3 is built from 15 residues. For the CDR3, the DNA is TGCGCCAGCACACCAAGGGGGGCGGCGAACACTGAAGCTTTCTTT. Protein sequence: CASTPRGAANTEAFF.

The chain links TRBV27 to TRBJ1-2, with a weak D call TRBD1 (5 bases). Germline V gives CDR1 MNHEY, CDR2 SMNVEV (reference sequence). V shed 5 bases and J shed 6 bases, with 16 bases lying between them. The CDR3 has 14 residues. As DNA, the CDR3 is TGTGCCAGCAGTCCATCCCCCACGGGGCATGGCTACACCTTC. Translated: CASSPSPTGHGYTF.

The chain carries TRBV5-4 and TRBJ1-2; 8 bases are a match to TRBD1. The CDR3 loop spans 15 amino acids. Germline CDR1 reads SGHNT; CDR2 reads YYREEE (reference sequence). The ends lost 4 bases at V and 8 bases at J; junction bases unmatched: 13. The CDR3 nucleotides are TGTGCCAGCAGCATCGACAGGGGTGAGCTGTTGGGCTACACCTTC. It yields the protein CASSIDRGELLGYTF.